The rows below give T cell receptor beta chains drawn from one sample of a study of cytomegalovirus exposure and HLA in healthy donors. This table comes from immunoSEQ multiplex PCR, and its TCRdb copy is limited to in-frame clones, with some not included. Counted here are approximately 160,000 clones, roughly 80% occurring once; the ten biggest clones make up around 7.3%. Sequenced input: PBMCs. These receptors were obtained from a man aged 25-45 years in good health and CMV-seropositive. The CDR3 runs from the conserved cysteine through the conserved F or W. The D gene is left open where the match is weak. The listing skips clone size in some rows; elsewhere it reads once, few, many or a size class.

v_call,clone_size,d_call,j_call,cdr3_nt,cdr3_aa
TRBV5-1,-,TRBD1,TRBJ2-5,TGCGCCAGCAGTTGGGACAGGGGTGAGACCCAGTACTTC,CASSWDRGETQYF
TRBV2,-,TRBD2,TRBJ2-4,TGTGCCAGCAGGGGACTAGCGGGAGTTCGAAACATTCAGTACTTC,CASRGLAGVRNIQYF
TRBV25-1,once,TRBD1,TRBJ1-4,TGTGCCAGCAGTGGCGGGACAGGGTCTTGGGAAAAACTGTTTTTT,CASSGGTGSWEKLFF
TRBV7-8,-,TRBD1,TRBJ1-1,TGTGCCAGCAGCGCTCGACAGGGGCAGGACTTCGAAGCTTTCTTT,CASSARQGQDFEAFF
TRBV29-1,-,-,TRBJ2-1,TGCAGCGTTGAACCAGGGGATACCAATGAGCAGTTCTTC,CSVEPGDTNEQFF
TRBV19,-,TRBD2,TRBJ2-1,TGTGCCAGTAGTGTAAGTAGCGGGAGATCCTACAATGAGCAGTTCTTC,CASSVSSGRSYNEQFF
TRBV11-2,-,-,TRBJ2-7,TGTGCCAGCACCTGGACAGTGCAATCGTACGAGCAGTACTTC,CASTWTVQSYEQYF
TRBV5-1,-,-,TRBJ1-1,TGCGCCAGCTTTGGAGCAGCGAACACTGAAGCTTTCTTT,CASFGAANTEAFF
TRBV6-1,-,TRBD1,TRBJ2-3,TGTGCCAGCATTTCTGGACAGGGGGTAAGAGATACGCAGTATTTT,CASISGQGVRDTQYF
TRBV4-2,few,TRBD2,TRBJ2-1,TGTGCCAGCAGCCCACCCAGGGGGACTAGCGGGGGCGTTAACGAGCAGTTCTTC,CASSPPRGTSGGVNEQFF
TRBV6-1,-,-,TRBJ1-1,TGTGCCAGCAGTCTAAGCCGGAACACTGAAGCTTTCTTT,CASSLSRNTEAFF
TRBV2,-,TRBD1,TRBJ2-7,TGTGCCAGCAGACTACAGGGGACCCGTAGCCACGAGCAGTACTTC,CASRLQGTRSHEQYF
TRBV7-6,-,TRBD2,TRBJ2-1,TGTGCCAGCGCCACGACAGGGTCTAGCGGGAGGGCTGATGAGCAGTTCTTC,CASATTGSSGRADEQFF
TRBV7-6,-,-,TRBJ1-2,TGTGCCAGCAGCGCGGAGGGACTGAACTATGGCTACACCTTC,CASSAEGLNYGYTF
TRBV7-9,-,TRBD1,TRBJ1-5,TGTTCCAGCAGCCTAAAAGATGCCGGACAGGAAAAGGGCAATCAGCCCCAGCATTTT,CSSSLKDAGQEKGNQPQHF
TRBV5-6,-,TRBD1,TRBJ1-2,TGTGCCAGCAGCTTTCAGGGGGCGGGTGGCTACACCTTC,CASSFQGAGGYTF
TRBV5-6,-,TRBD2,TRBJ2-3,TGTGCCAGCAGCTCCCTCGGCGGGAGTACAGATACGCAGTATTTT,CASSSLGGSTDTQYF
TRBV2,-,-,TRBJ1-2,TGTGCCAGCAGTGTTCGACACGTCAACTATGGCTACACCTTC,CASSVRHVNYGYTF
TRBV19,-,TRBD2,TRBJ2-1,TGTGCCAGTAGTATCTCTAGCGGGGGCCTACTCTCCTACAATGAGCAGTTCTTC,CASSISSGGLLSYNEQFF
TRBV14,-,TRBD1,TRBJ1-4,TGTGCCAGCAGCCAAGCGGGGACAGGGGTGGTAAAACTGTTTTTT,CASSQAGTGVVKLFF
TRBV14,-,-,TRBJ1-4,TGTGCCAGCAGCCAAGAAGGAGGGGCCATTAATGAAAAACTGTTTTTT,CASSQEGGAINEKLFF
TRBV6-6,-,-,TRBJ1-3,TGTGCCAGCAGCCAGGGAACTGGAAACACCATATATTTT,CASSQGTGNTIYF
TRBV28,-,-,TRBJ1-1,TGTGCCAGCAGCCCCCTTTTGGGAGGGAGCGGCACTGAAGCTTTCTTT,CASSPLLGGSGTEAFF
TRBV6-1,few,TRBD1,TRBJ2-1,TGTGCCAGCAGTGAACAAGACAGGGGGGTATACAATGAGCAGTTCTTC,CASSEQDRGVYNEQFF
TRBV6-4,-,TRBD2,TRBJ2-7,TGTGCCAGCAGTGACCGTGGACTAGCGGGAGTGGGTACCGAGCAGTACTTC,CASSDRGLAGVGTEQYF
TRBV9,few,TRBD1,TRBJ2-7,TGTGCCAGCAGCCCCGGGACAGGGGAAGAGCAGTACTTC,CASSPGTGEEQYF
TRBV6-5,-,TRBD1,TRBJ1-2,TGTGCCAGCAGGGGACAGGGCCGTCTCTGGGGCTACACCTTC,CASRGQGRLWGYTF
TRBV30,-,TRBD2,TRBJ2-5,TGTGCCTGGAGCCCCGGGACTAGCGGGAGGGGAGAGACCCAGTACTTC,CAWSPGTSGRGETQYF
TRBV25-1,-,-,TRBJ1-5,TGTGCCAGCTCGACGGGAATTAGCAATCAGCCCCAGCATTTT,CASSTGISNQPQHF
TRBV7-9,-,TRBD1,TRBJ2-5,TGTTCCAGCAGCTCGATGGACAGGCAAGAGACCCAGTACTTC,CSSSSMDRQETQYF
TRBV7-2,-,TRBD1,TRBJ2-7,TGTGCCAGCGGACGGGACAGGGGACTTCCCGAGCAGTACTTC,CASGRDRGLPEQYF
TRBV6-5,-,TRBD1,TRBJ1-1,TGTGCCAGCAGTTACAGACAGGGCACTGAAGCTTTCTTT,CASSYRQGTEAFF
TRBV6-1,-,TRBD1,TRBJ1-5,TGTGCCAGCAGTCCCGGACAGGGTGCCCCTCAGCCCCAGCATTTT,CASSPGQGAPQPQHF
TRBV6-1,once,-,TRBJ1-5,TGTGCCAGCAATGCGGATGTGGAGGGGAATCAGCCCCAGCATTTT,CASNADVEGNQPQHF
TRBV4-1,-,TRBD1,TRBJ1-2,TGCGCCAGCAGCCAAGTCTACAGGGGGCTCGGTGGCTACACCTTC,CASSQVYRGLGGYTF
TRBV5-1,-,-,TRBJ1-1,TGCGCCAGCAGCTTGGATCCGGGGCGGGGAGACTTTGGTGAAGCTTTCTTT,CASSLDPGRGDFGEAFF
TRBV6-5,-,TRBD1,TRBJ1-1,TGTGCCAGCAGTTATCCTCGTGCAGGGGGGACTGAAGCTTTCTTT,CASSYPRAGGTEAFF
TRBV6-6,-,-,TRBJ2-2,TGTGCCAGCAAGACTTACACCGGGGAGCTGTTTTTT,CASKTYTGELFF
TRBV7-9,-,TRBD1,TRBJ1-5,TGTGCCAGCGGTACCGGGACAGGTCGTCAGCCCCAGCATTTT,CASGTGTGRQPQHF
TRBV29-1,-,TRBD2,TRBJ2-5,TGCAGCGTCGCTAGCGGGGGCGACACTACCCAGTACTTC,CSVASGGDTTQYF
TRBV14,-,TRBD1,TRBJ1-2,TGTGCCAGCAGCCAAGAATCGCGACAGGGCCTCGGTGGCTACACCTTC,CASSQESRQGLGGYTF
TRBV2,-,-,TRBJ1-5,TGTGCCAGCAGTGAAGCGCTTCGGCAGGGGAACAGCAATCAGCCCCAGCATTTT,CASSEALRQGNSNQPQHF